Following are 3 T cell receptor beta chains from one sample sequenced in a study of T cells in women clearing cervical HPV infection. Data came from immunoSEQ multiplex PCR; TCRdb stores just in-frame clones and leaves some out. Found here are more than 20,000 clones; the top ten clones hold 9% to 15%. The sequencing input was blood buffy coat. The origin of the receptors is a woman aged 18-70 years with a cervical HPV16 infection that either progressed to CIN3+ or cleared (not recorded which).

Worth noting for this clone: The read terminates 3 residues before the CDR3 end, so the remaining end is supplied by the germline J gene. V is TRBV4-1 and J is TRBJ1-3, with D possibly TRBD1 on 5 matching bases. V gave up 1 base and J gave up 1 base, with 14 bases separating them. The CDR3 covers 17 residues. Germline V gene sequence: CDR1 MGHRA, CDR2 YSYEKL. The sequenced CDR3 bases are TGCGCCAGCAGCCAAGGCCTGCGGGGGGGATCTGGAAACACC. Encoded protein: CASSQGLRGGSGNT. The entire CDR3 sequence reads CASSQGLRGGSGNTIYF.

On this clone: The observed sequence ends 3 residues before the CDR3 terminus, with the missing tail filled in from the germline J gene. This chain joins TRBV5-8 and TRBJ2-3; tentatively, D is TRBD1 (5 bases). This CDR3 comprises 14 residues. The germline gives CDR1 SGHTS, CDR2 YDEGEE. CDR3 bases read: TGTGCCAGCGCCCAGGGAAATCTCGATCAGCCG. This gives the protein CASAQGNLDQP. The whole CDR3 region reads CASAQGNLDQPQYF.

Comments on this clone: Read sequence stops 3 residues before the CDR3 end, and the germline J gene provides the missing end. The chain recombines TRBV5-1 with TRBJ2-3; TRBD2 agrees at 7 bases. The V gene end was trimmed by 0 bases and the J gene end by 6 bases; junction bases not matched to a gene: 4. Germline V gene data show CDR1 as SGHRS and CDR2 as YFSETQ. The CDR3 consists of 14 residues. CDR3 DNA, as far as it was read: TGCGCCAGCAGCTTGGGGCGGGGGTTGGATACG. This translates into CASSLGRGLDT. The entire CDR3 protein reads CASSLGRGLDTQYF.